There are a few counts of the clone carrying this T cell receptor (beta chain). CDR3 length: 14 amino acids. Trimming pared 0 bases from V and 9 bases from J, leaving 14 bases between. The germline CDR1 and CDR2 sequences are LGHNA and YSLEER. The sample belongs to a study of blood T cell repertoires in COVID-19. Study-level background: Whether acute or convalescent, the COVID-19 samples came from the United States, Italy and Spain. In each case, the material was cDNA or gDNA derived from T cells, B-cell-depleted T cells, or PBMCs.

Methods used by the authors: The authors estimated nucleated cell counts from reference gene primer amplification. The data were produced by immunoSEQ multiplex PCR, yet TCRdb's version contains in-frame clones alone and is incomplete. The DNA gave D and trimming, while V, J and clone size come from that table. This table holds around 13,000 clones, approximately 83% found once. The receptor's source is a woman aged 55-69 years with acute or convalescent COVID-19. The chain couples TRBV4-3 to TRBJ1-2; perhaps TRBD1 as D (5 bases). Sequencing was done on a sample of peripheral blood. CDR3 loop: CASSQDLQGGSYTF. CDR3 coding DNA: TGCGCCAGCAGCCAAGATTTGCAGGGTGGTAGCTACACCTTC.